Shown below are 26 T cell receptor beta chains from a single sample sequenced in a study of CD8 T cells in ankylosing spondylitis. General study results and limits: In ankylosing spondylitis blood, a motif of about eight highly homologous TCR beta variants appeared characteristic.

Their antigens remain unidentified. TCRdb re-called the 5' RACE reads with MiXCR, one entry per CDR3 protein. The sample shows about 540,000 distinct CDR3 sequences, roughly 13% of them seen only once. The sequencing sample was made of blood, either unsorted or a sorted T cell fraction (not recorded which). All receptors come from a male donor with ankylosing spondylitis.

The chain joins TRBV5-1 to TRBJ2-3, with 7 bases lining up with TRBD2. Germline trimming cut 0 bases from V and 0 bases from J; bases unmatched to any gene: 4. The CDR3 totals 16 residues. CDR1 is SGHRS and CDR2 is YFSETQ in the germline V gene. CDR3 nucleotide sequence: TGCGCCAGCAGCTTGGGTTTGCGGGGGAGCACAGATACGCAGTATTTT. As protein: CASSLGLRGSTDTQYF.

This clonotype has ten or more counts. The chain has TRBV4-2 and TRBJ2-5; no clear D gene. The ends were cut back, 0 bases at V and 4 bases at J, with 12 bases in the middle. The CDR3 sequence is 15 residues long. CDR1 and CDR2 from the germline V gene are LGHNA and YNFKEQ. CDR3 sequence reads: CASSQDPSPGETQYF. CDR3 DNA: TGTGCCAGCAGCCAAGATCCATCCCCGGGAGAGACCCAGTACTTC.

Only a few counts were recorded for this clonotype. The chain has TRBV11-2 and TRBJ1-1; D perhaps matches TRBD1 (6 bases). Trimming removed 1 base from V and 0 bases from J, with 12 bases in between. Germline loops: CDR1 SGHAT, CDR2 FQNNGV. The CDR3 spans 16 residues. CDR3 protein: CASSLGNRALNTEAFF. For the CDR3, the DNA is TGTGCCAGCAGCTTAGGCAACAGGGCCCTGAACACTGAAGCTTTCTTT.

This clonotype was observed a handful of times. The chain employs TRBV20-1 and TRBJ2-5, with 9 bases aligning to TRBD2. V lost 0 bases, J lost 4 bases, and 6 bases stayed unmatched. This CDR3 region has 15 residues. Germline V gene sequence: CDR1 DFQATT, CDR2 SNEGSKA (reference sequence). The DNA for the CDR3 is TGCAGTGCTAGAGATGCTAGCGGGAACGGAGAGACCCAGTACTTC. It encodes CSARDASGNGETQYF.

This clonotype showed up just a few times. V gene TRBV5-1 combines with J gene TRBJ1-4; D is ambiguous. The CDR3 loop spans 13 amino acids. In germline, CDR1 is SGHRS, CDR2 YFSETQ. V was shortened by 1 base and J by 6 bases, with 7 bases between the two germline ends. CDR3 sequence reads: CASSLLTDEKLFF. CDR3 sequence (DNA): TGCGCCAGCAGCTTGTTGACGGATGAAAAACTGTTTTTT.

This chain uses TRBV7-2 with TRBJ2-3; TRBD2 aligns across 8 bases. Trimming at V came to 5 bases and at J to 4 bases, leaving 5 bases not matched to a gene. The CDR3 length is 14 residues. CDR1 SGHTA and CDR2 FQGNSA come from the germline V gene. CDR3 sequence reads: CASSPGLGPDTQYF. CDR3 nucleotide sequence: TGTGCCAGCAGCCCGGGACTAGGCCCAGATACGCAGTATTTT.

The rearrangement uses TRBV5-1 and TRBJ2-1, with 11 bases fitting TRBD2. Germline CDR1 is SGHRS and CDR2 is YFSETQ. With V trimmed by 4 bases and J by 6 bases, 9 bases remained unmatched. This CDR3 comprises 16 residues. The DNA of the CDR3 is TGCGCCAGCAGCGCCAGGGGGACTAGCGGACCCAATGAGCAGTTCTTC. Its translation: CASSARGTSGPNEQFF.

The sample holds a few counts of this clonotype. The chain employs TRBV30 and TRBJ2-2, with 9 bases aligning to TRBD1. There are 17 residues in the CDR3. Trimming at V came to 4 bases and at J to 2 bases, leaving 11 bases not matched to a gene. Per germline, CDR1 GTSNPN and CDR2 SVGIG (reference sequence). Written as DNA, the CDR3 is TGTGCCTGGACCTCGGGACAGGGCCTTCCAAACACCGGGGAGCTGTTTTTT. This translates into CAWTSGQGLPNTGELFF. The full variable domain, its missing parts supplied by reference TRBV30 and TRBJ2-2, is SQTIHQWPATLVQPVGSPLSLECTVEGTSNPNLYWYRQAAGRGLQLLFYSVGIGQISSEVPQNLSASRPQDRQFILSSKKLLLSDSGFYLCAWTSGQGLPNTGELFFGEGSRLTVL.

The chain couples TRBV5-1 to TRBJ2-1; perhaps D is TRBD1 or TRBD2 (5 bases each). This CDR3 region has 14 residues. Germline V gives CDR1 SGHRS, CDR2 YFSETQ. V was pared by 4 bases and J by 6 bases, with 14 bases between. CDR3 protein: CASSGDPAGNEQFF. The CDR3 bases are TGCGCCAGCAGCGGGGACCCGGCGGGCAATGAGCAGTTCTTC.

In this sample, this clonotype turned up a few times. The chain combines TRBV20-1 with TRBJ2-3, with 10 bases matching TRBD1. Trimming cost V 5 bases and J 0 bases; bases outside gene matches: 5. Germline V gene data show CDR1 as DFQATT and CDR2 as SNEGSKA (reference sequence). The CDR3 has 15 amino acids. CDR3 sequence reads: CSAGGQGPSTDTQYF. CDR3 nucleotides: TGCAGTGCTGGGGGACAGGGGCCCAGCACAGATACGCAGTATTTT.

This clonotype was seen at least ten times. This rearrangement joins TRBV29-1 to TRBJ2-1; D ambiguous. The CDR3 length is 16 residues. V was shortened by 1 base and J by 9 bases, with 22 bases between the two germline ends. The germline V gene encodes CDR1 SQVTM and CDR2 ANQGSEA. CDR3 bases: TGCAGCGTTGAAGGGTTGACTGCCGTGGTCGTGAGTGAGCAGTTCTTC. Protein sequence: CSVEGLTAVVVSEQFF.

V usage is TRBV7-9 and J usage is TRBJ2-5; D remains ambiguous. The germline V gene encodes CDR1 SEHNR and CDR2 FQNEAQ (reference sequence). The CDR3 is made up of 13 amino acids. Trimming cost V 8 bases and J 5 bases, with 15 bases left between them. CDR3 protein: CASEDQVTETQYF. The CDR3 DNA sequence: TGTGCCAGCGAGGATCAGGTTACGGAGACCCAGTACTTC.

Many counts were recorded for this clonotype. CDR3 sequence reads: CASSLNRGRETQYF. The CDR3, as DNA: TGTGCCAGCAGCCTTAACAGGGGGCGAGAGACCCAGTACTTC. The J gene is TRBJ2-5, the V gene TRBV12-3 or TRBV12-4; TRBD1 agrees at 9 bases. This CDR3 region has 14 residues. V lost 6 bases to trimming and J lost 4 bases; unmatched junction nucleotides: 6.

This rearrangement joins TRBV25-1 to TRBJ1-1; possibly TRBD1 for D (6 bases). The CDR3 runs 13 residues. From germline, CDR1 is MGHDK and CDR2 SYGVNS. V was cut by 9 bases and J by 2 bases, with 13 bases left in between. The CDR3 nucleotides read TGTGCCAGTCAGGGGTCGGCTAACACTGAAGCTTTCTTT. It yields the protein CASQGSANTEAFF.

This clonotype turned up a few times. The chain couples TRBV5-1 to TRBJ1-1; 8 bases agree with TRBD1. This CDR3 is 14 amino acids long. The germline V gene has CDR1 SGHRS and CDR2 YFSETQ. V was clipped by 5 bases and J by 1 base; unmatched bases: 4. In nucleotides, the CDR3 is TGCGCCAGCAGAACAGGGGGTACGAACACTGAAGCTTTCTTT. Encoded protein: CASRTGGTNTEAFF.

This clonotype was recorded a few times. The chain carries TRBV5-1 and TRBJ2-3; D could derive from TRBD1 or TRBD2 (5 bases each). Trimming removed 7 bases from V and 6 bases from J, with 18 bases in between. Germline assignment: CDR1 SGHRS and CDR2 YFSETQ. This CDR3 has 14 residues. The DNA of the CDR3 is TGCGCCAGCTTCTCTAGGCCGGGACGCGATACGCAGTATTTT. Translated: CASFSRPGRDTQYF. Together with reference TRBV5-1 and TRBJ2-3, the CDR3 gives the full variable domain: KAGVTQTPRYLIKTRGQQVTLSCSPISGHRSVSWYQQTPGQGLQFLFEYFSETQRNKGNFPGRFSGRQFSNSRSEMNVSTLELGDSALYLCASFSRPGRDTQYFGPGTRLTVL.

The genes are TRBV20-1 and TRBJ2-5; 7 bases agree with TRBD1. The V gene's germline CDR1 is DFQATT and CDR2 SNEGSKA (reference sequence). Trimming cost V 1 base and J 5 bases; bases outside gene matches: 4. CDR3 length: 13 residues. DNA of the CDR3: TGCAGTGCTAGAGGACAGGGAGCGGAGACCCAGTACTTC. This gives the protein CSARGQGAETQYF.

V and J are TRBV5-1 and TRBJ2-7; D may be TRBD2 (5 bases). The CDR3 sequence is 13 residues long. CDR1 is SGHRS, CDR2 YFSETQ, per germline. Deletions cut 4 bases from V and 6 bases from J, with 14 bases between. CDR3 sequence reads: CASSRGISREQYV. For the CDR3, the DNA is TGCGCCAGCAGCCGGGGAATAAGTCGCGAGCAGTACGTC.

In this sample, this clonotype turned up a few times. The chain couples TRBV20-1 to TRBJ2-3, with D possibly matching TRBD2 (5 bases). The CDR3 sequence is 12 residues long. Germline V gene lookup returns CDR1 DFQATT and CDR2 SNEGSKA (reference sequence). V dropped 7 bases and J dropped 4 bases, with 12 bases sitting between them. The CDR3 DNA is TGCAGTGTCCGGCGGGTCGCAGATACGCAGTATTTT. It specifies CSVRRVADTQYF.

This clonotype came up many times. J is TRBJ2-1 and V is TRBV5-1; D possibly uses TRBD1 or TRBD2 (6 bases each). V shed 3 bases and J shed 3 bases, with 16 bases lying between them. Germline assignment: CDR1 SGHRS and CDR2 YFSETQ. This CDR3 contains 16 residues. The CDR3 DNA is TGCGCCAGCAGCTCGGGTGGGGGGCAGGACTACAATGAGCAGTTCTTC. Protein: CASSSGGGQDYNEQFF.

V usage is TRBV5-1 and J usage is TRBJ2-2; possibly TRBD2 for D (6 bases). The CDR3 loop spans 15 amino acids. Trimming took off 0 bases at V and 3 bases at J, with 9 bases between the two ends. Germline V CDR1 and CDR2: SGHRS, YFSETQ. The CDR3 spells CASSLDWRDTGELFF. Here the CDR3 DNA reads TGCGCCAGCAGCTTGGACTGGAGGGACACCGGGGAGCTGTTTTTT.

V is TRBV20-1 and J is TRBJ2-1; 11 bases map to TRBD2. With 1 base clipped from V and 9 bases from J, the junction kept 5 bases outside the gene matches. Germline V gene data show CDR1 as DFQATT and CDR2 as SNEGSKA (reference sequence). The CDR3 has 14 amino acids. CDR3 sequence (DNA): TGCAGTGCTAGAGTAGCGGGAGGGTCCGGTGAGCAGTTCTTC. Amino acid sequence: CSARVAGGSGEQFF.

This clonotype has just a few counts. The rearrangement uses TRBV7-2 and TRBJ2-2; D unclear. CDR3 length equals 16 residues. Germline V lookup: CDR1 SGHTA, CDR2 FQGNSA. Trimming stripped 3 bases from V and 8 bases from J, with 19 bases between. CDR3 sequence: CASSFPRNLRPGELFF. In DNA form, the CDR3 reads TGTGCCAGCAGCTTCCCAAGAAATTTAAGGCCTGGGGAGCTGTTTTTT.

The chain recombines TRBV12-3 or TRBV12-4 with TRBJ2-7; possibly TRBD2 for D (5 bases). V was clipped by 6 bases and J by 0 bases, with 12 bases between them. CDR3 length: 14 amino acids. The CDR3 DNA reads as TGTGCCAGCAGCCCCGTACGGGACTCCTACGAGCAGTACTTC. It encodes CASSPVRDSYEQYF.

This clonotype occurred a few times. In nucleotides, the CDR3 is TGCAGTGCTATGACTAGCGGGAGGGGTAATGAGCAGTTCTTC. Its translation: CSAMTSGRGNEQFF. This chain joins TRBV20-1 and TRBJ2-1, with 14 bases identical to TRBD2. The ends lost 4 bases at V and 7 bases at J; junction bases unmatched: 3. CDR3 size: 14 residues. From germline, CDR1 is DFQATT and CDR2 SNEGSKA (reference sequence).

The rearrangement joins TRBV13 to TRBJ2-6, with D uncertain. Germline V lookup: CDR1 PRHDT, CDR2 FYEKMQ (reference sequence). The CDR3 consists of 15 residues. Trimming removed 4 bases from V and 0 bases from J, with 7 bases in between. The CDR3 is CASSSLHSGANVLTF. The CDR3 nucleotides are TGTGCCAGCAGCTCACTGCACTCTGGGGCCAACGTCCTGACTTTC.